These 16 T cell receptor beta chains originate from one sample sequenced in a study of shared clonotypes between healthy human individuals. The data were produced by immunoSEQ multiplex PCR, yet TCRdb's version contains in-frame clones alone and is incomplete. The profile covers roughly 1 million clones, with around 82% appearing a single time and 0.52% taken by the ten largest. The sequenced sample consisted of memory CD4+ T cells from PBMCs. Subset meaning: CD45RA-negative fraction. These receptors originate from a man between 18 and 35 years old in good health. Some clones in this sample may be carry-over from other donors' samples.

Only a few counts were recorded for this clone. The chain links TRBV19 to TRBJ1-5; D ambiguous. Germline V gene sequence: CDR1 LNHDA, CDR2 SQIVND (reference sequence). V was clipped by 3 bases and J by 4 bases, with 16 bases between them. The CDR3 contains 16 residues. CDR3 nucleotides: TGTGCCAGTAGTATTCAGGACCGAAGGAGTAATCAGCCCCAGCATTTT. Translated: CASSIQDRRSNQPQHF.

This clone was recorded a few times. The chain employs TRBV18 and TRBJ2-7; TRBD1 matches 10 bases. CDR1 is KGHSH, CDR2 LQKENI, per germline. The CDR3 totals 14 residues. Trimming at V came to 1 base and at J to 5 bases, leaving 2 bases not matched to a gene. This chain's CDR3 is CASSPRGTGDEQYF. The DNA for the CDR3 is TGTGCCAGCTCACCACGGGGGACAGGGGACGAGCAGTACTTC.

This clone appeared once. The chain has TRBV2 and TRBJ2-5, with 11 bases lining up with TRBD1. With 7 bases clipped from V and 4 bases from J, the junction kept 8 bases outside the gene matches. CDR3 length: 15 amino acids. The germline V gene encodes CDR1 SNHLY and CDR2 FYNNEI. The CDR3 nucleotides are TGTGCCAGCAATCCGGCGGGACAGGGGGGAGAGACCCAGTACTTC. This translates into CASNPAGQGGETQYF.

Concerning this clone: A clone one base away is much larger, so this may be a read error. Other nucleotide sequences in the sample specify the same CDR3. The CDR3 sequence: CASSSGPYNSPLHF. In DNA form, the CDR3 reads TGTGCCAGCAGTTCCGGGCCCTATAATTCACCCCTCCACTTT. The chain couples TRBV6-1 to TRBJ1-6; no reliable D call. V shed 5 bases and J shed 2 bases, with 7 bases lying between them. Germline-derived CDR1 and CDR2 are MNHNS and SASEGT. This CDR3 is 14 amino acids long.

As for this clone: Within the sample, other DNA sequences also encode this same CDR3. CDR3 nucleotides: TGCGCCAGCAGCTTGGACGGGGGGAACACTGAAGCTTTCTTT. Protein sequence: CASSLDGGNTEAFF. The genes are TRBV5-1 and TRBJ1-1; D might be TRBD1 (5 bases). In germline, CDR1 is SGHRS, CDR2 YFSETQ. CDR3 size: 14 residues. V was clipped by 0 bases and J by 1 base, with 7 bases between them.

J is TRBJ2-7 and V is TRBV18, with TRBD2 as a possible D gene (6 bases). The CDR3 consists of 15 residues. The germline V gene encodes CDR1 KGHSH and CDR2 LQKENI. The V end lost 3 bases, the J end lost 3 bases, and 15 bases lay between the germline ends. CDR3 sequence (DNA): TGTGCCAGCTCACCGGCGACGTGGCGGGGCTACGAGCAGTACTTC. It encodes CASSPATWRGYEQYF.

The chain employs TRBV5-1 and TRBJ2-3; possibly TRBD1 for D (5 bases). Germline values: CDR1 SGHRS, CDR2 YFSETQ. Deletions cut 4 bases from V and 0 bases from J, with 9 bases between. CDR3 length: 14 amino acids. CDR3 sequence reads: CASSDPGSTDTQYF. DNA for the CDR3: TGCGCCAGCAGCGATCCAGGGAGCACAGATACGCAGTATTTT.

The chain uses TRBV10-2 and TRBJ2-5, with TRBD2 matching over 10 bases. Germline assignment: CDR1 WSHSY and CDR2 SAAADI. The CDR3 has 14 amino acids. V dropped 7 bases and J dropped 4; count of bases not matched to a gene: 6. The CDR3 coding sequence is TGCGCCAGCACTGGACTAGCGGAACTAGAGACCCAGTACTTC. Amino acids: CASTGLAELETQYF.

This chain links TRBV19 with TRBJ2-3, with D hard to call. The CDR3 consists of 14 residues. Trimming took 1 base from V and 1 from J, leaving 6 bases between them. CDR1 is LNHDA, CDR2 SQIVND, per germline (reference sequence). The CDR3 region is CASSIVGRTDTQYF. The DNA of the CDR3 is TGTGCCAGTAGTATAGTTGGGCGCACAGATACGCAGTATTTT.

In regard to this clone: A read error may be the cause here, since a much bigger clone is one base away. The CDR3 DNA follows: TGTGCCAGCAGTCACAAAAAACCCGGGACAGAGCAGTTCTTC. This gives the protein CASSHKKPGTEQFF. The V call is TRBV11-1, the J call TRBJ2-1; weak D call: TRBD1 (6 bases). Germline V lookup: CDR1 SGHAT, CDR2 FQDESV (reference sequence). The CDR3 totals 14 residues. The germline V and J ends were trimmed by 6 bases and 10 bases, with 19 bases remaining between them.

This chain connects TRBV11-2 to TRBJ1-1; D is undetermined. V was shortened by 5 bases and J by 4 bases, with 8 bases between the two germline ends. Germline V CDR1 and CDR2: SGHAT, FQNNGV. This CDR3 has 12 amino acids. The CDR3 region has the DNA TGTGCCAGCAGCCGATCGCTCACTGAAGCTTTCTTT. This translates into CASSRSLTEAFF.

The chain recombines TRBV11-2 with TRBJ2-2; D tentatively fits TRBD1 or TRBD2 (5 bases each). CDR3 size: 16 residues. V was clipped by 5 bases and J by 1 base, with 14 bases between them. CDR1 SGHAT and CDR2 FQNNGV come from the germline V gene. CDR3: CASSPTGTKNTGELFF. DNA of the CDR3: TGTGCCAGCAGCCCGACCGGGACCAAGAACACCGGGGAGCTGTTTTTT. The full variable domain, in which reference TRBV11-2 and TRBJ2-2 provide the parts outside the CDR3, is EAGVAQSPRYKIIEKRQSVAFWCNPISGHATLYWYQQILGQGPKLLIQFQNNGVVDDSQLPKDRFSAERLKGVDSTLKIQPAKLEDSAVYLCASSPTGTKNTGELFFGEGSRLTVL.

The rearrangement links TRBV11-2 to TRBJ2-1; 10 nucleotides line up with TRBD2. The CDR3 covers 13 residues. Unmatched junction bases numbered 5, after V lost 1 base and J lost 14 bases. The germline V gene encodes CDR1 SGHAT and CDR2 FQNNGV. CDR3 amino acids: CASSLVLAGEEFF. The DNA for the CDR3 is TGTGCCAGCAGCTTAGTCCTAGCGGGAGAAGAGTTCTTC.

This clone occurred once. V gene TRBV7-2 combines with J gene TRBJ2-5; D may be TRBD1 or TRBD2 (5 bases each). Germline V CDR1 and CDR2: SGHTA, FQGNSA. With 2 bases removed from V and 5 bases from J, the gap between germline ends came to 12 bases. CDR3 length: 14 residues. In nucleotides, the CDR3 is TGTGCCAGCAGCTTAATGCCGGGGACGGAGACCCAGTACTTC. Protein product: CASSLMPGTETQYF.

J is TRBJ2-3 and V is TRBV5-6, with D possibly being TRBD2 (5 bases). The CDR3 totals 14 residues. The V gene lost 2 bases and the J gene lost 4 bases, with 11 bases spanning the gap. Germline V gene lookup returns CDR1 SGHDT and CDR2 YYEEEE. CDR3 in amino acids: CASSFVGVPDTQYF. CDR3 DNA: TGTGCCAGCAGCTTCGTGGGAGTCCCAGATACGCAGTATTTT. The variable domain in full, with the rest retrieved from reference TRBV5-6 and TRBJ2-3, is DAGVTQSPTHLIKTRGQQVTLRCSPKSGHDTVSWYQQALGQGPQFIFQYYEEEERQRGNFPDRFSGHQFPNYSSELNVNALLLGDSALYLCASSFVGVPDTQYFGPGTRLTVL.

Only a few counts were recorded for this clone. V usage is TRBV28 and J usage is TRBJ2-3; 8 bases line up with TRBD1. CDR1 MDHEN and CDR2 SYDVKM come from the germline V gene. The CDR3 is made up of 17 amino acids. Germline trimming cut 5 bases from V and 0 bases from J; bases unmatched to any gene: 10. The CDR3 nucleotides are TGTGCCAGCAGTCTGGCAGGACAGGGACCGAGCACAGATACGCAGTATTTT. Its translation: CASSLAGQGPSTDTQYF.